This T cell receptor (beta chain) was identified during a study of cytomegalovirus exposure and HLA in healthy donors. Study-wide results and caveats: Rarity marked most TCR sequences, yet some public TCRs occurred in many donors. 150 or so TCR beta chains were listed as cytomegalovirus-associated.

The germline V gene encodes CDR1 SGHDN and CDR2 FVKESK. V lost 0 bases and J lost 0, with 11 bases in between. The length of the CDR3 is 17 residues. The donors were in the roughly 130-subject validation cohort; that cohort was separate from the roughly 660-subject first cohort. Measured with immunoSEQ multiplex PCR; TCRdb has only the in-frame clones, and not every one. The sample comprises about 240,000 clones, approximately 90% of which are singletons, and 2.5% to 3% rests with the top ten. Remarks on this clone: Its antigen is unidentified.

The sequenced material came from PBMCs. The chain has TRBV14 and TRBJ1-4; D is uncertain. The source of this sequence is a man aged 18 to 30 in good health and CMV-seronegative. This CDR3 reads CASSQETTETTNEKLFF. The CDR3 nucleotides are TGTGCCAGCAGCCAAGAGACAACAGAGACAACTAATGAAAAACTGTTTTTT.